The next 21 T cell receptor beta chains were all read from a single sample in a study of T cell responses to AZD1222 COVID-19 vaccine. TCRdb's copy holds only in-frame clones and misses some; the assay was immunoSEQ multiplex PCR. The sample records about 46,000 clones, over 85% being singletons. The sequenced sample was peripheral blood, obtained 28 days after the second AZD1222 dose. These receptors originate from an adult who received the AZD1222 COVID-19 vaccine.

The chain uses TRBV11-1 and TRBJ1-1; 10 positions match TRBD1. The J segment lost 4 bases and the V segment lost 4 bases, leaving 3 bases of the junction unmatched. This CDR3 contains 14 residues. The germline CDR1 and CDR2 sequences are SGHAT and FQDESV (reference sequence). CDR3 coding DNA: TGTGCCAGCAGCTACGGGACAGGGGCCACTGAAGCTTTCTTT. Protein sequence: CASSYGTGATEAFF.

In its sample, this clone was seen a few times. In nucleotides, the CDR3 is TGTGCCAGCAGCTTAGGCAGTGCAAAGGAAGCTTTCTTT. This translates into CASSLGSAKEAFF. This rearrangement joins TRBV11-3 to TRBJ1-1; D is uncertain. The germline V and J ends were trimmed by 1 base and 8 bases, with 11 bases remaining between them. The CDR3 runs to 13 residues. Germline CDR1 reads SGHNT; CDR2 reads YENEEA.

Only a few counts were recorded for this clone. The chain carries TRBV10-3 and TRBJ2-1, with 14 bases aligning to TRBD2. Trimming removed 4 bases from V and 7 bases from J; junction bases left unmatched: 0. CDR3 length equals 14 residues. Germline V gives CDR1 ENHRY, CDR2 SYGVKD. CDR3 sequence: CAISGTSGRNEQFF. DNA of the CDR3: TGTGCCATCAGTGGGACTAGCGGGAGGAATGAGCAGTTCTTC.

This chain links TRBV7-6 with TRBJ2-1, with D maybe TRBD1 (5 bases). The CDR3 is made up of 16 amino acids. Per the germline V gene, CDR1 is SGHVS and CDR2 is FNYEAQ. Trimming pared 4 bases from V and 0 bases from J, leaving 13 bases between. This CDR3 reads CASSSLRASSYNEQFF. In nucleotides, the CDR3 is TGTGCCAGCAGCTCTCTCAGGGCGAGCTCCTACAATGAGCAGTTCTTC. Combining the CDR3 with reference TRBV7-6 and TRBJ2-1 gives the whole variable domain GAGVSQSPRYKVTKRGQDVALRCDPISGHVSLYWYRQALGQGPEFLTYFNYEAQQDKSGLPNDRFSAERPEGSISTLTIQRTEQRDSAMYRCASSSLRASSYNEQFFGPGTRLTVL.

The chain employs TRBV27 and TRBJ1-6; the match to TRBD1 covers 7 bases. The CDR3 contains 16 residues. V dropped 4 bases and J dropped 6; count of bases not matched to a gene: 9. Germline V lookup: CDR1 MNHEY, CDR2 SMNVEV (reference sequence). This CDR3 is CASSSNKPGGNSPLHF. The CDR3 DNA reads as TGTGCCAGCAGTTCAAACAAACCAGGGGGTAATTCACCCCTCCACTTT.

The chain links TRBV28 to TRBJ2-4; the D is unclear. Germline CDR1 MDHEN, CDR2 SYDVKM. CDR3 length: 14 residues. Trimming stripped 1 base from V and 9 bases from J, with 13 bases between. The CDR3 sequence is CASSLSLPRGIQYF. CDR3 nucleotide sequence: TGTGCCAGCAGTTTATCACTACCTCGTGGCATTCAGTACTTC. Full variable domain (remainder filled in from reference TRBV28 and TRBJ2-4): DVKVTQSSRYLVKRTGEKVFLECVQDMDHENMFWYRQDPGLGLRLIYFSYDVKMKEKGDIPEGYSVSREKKERFSLILESASTNQTSMYLCASSLSLPRGIQYFGAGTRLSVL.

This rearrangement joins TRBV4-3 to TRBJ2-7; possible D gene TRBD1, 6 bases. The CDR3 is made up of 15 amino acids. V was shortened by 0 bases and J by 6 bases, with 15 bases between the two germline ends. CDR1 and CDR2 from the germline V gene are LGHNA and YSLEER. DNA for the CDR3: TGCGCCAGCAGCCAAGAATTAGACAGGATAGGCGAGCAGTACTTC. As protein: CASSQELDRIGEQYF.

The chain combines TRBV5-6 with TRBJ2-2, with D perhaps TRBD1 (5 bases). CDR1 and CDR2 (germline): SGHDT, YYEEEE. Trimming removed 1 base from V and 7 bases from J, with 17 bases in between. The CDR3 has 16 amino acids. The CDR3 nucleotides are TGTGCCAGCAGCTTGCTGGCAGGGTTAACGAGCGGGGAGCTGTTTTTT. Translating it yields CASSLLAGLTSGELFF.

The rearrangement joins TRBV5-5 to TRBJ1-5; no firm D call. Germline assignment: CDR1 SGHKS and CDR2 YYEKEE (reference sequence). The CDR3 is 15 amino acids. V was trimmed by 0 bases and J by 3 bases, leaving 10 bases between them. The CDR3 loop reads CASSLGEGFNQPQHF. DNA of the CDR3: TGTGCCAGCAGCTTGGGCGAGGGCTTCAATCAGCCCCAGCATTTT.

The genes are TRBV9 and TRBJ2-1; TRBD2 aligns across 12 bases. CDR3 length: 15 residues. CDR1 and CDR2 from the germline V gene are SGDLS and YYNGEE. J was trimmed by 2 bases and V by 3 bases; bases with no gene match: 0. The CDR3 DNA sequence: TGTGCCAGCAGCGGGACTAGCGGGACCTACAATGAGCAGTTCTTC. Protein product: CASSGTSGTYNEQFF.

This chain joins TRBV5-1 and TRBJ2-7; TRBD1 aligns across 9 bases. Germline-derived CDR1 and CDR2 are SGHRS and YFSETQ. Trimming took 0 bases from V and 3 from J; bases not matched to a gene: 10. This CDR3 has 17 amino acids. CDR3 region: CASSLGYGGTGSYEQYF. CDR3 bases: TGCGCCAGCAGCTTGGGTTATGGGGGGACAGGGAGCTACGAGCAGTACTTC.

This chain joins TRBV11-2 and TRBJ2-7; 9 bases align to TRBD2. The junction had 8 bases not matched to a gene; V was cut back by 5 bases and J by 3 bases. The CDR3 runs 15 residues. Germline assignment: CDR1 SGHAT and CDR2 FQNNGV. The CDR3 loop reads CASSPVGTSLYEQYF. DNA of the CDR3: TGTGCCAGCAGCCCCGTAGGGACTAGCCTCTACGAGCAGTACTTC.

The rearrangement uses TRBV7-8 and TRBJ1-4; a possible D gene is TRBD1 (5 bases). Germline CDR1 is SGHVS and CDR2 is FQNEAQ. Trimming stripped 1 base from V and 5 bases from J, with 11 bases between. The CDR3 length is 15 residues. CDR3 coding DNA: TGTGCCAGCAGCTTAGTCCGGGACTTAAATGAAAAACTGTTTTTT. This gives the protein CASSLVRDLNEKLFF.

This CDR3 reads CASSPGSATNEKLFF. In DNA form, the CDR3 reads TGCGCCAGCAGCCCTGGTTCTGCAACTAATGAAAAACTGTTTTTT. V usage is TRBV5-1 and J usage is TRBJ1-4; D gene ambiguous. The CDR3 runs to 15 residues. Germline V gene lookup returns CDR1 SGHRS and CDR2 YFSETQ. Trimming left V 4 bases short and J 0 bases short, with 10 bases between. Combining the CDR3 with reference TRBV5-1 and TRBJ1-4 gives the whole variable domain KAGVTQTPRYLIKTRGQQVTLSCSPISGHRSVSWYQQTPGQGLQFLFEYFSETQRNKGNFPGRFSGRQFSNSRSEMNVSTLELGDSALYLCASSPGSATNEKLFFGSGTQLSVL.

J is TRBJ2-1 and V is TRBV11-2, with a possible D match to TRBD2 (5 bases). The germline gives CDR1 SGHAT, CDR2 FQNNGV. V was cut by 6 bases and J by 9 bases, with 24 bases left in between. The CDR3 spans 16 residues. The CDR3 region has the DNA TGTGCCAGCAGACCAATTGAGGGAGCCCTCTGGGCTGAGCAGTTCTTC. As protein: CASRPIEGALWAEQFF.

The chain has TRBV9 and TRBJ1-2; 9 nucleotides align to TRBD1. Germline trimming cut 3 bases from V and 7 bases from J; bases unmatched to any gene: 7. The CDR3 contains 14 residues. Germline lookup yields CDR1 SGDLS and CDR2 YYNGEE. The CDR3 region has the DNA TGTGCCAGCAGCGCCCGGGACAGGGACTTTGGCTACACCTTC. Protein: CASSARDRDFGYTF.

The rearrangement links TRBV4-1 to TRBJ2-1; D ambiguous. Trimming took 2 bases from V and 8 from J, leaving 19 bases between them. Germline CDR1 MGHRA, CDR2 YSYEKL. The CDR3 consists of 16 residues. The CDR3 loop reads CASSQPTDDHRDEQFF. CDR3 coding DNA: TGCGCCAGCAGCCAACCTACGGACGACCACCGGGATGAGCAGTTCTTC.

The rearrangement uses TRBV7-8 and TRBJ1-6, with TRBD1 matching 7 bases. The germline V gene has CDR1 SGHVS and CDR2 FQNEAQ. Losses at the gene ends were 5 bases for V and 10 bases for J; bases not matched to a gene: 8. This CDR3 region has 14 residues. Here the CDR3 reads CASSPTGVASPLHF. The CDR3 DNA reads TGTGCCAGCAGCCCTACAGGGGTGGCATCACCCCTCCACTTT. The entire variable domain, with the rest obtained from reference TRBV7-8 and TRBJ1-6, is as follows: GAGVSQSPRYKVAKRGQDVALRCDPISGHVSLFWYQQALGQGPEFLTYFQNEAQLDKSGLPSDRFFAERPEGSVSTLKIQRTQQEDSAVYLCASSPTGVASPLHFGNGTRLTVT.

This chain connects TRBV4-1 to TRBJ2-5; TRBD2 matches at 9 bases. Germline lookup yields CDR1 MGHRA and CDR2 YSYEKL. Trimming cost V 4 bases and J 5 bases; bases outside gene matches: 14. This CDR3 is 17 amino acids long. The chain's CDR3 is CASSRSWYGSGSETQYF. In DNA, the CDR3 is TGCGCCAGCAGCCGCAGCTGGTATGGTAGCGGGAGTGAGACCCAGTACTTC.

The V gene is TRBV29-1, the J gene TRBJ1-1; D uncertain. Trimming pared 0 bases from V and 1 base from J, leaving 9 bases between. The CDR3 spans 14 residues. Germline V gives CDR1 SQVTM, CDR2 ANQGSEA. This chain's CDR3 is CSVEDYSKNTEAFF. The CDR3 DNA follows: TGCAGCGTTGAAGACTACAGCAAGAACACTGAAGCTTTCTTT.

The CDR3 nucleotides read TGTGCCAGCAGTTGGGACACGTACAGCTACGAGCAGTACTTC. Amino acids: CASSWDTYSYEQYF. The V call is TRBV6-2 or TRBV6-3, the J call TRBJ2-7; TRBD1 is a possible D gene (6 bases). Germline V CDR1 and CDR2: MNHEY, SVGEGT. This CDR3 has 14 amino acids. Deletions cut 4 bases from V and 3 bases from J, with 13 bases between.